These T cell receptor beta chains were read from a single sample in a study of T-cell memory formation after mild COVID-19. A single record per CDR3 protein comes from TCRdb applying MiXCR to the 5' RACE reads. The sample includes around 300,000 distinct CDR3 sequences, roughly 8% seen only once; the top ten take approximately 23%. Sample: PBMCs or a T cell subset sorted from them (not recorded which). These receptors were taken from a man in his late teens or twenties who had mild COVID-19 (a few samples of this study predate the infection). Cell type and time point are not known. CDR3s include the opening cysteine and the closing phenylalanine or tryptophan. The D gene is left open where the match is weak. Where a row states a size, it is once, few, many or the class of an expanded clone; other rows omit it.

cdr3_nt	cdr3_aa	clone_size	d_call	v_call	j_call
TGTGCCAGCAGCCAAGAGAGGGCAGGATCCTACGAGCAGTACTTC	CASSQERAGSYEQYF	many	NA	TRBV4-2	TRBJ2-7
TGTGCCAGCAGGCGAATCCGATTAGGGGAAAACTATGGCTACACCTTC	CASRRIRLGENYGYTF	many	NA	TRBV6-5	TRBJ1-2
TGCGCCAGCAGCAGCCTCGGGACAGGGGGTGAAAAACTGTTTTTT	CASSSLGTGGEKLFF	many	TRBD1	TRBV5-1	TRBJ1-4
TGTGCCAGCAGCCATCCATTCGGGACAGGGGTCCGAAGGAATGAGCAGTTCTTC	CASSHPFGTGVRRNEQFF	few	TRBD1	TRBV7-6	TRBJ2-1
TGCGCCAGCAGCCTCGTCCCTAGCGGGACCTCCTACGAGCAGTACTTC	CASSLVPSGTSYEQYF	NA	TRBD2	TRBV4-1	TRBJ2-7
TGCAGCGTTGACAGGGCAGACCAAGAGACCCAGTACTTC	CSVDRADQETQYF	NA	NA	TRBV29-1	TRBJ2-5
TGCAGTGCTAGAGACGCCTCGGGGGGGGAGACCCAGTACTTC	CSARDASGGETQYF	NA	TRBD2	TRBV20-1	TRBJ2-5
TGTGCCAGCAGCCCGGGACTAGGGGAGACCCAGTACTTC	CASSPGLGETQYF	many	TRBD2	TRBV7-6	TRBJ2-5
TGTGCCAGCAGTTCCGGGACAGGGGGCGGACAATCTAGCACAGATACGCAGTATTTT	CASSSGTGGGQSSTDTQYF	many	TRBD1	TRBV12-3/TRBV12-4	TRBJ2-3
TGCGCCAGCAGCTTGGACAGGGGGCCCCCCGGGGAGCTGTTTTTT	CASSLDRGPPGELFF	NA	TRBD1	TRBV5-1	TRBJ2-2
TGCAGTGCTAGTCTTCGGAACACTGAAGCTTTCTTT	CSASLRNTEAFF	NA	NA	TRBV20-1	TRBJ1-1
TGTGCCAGCAGCTTAGCAAGTAGGCGGGAGACCCAGTACTTC	CASSLASRRETQYF	once	NA	TRBV7-2	TRBJ2-5
TGTGCCAGCAGTTCAATCAGGGACAGCGTCTATGGCTACACCTTC	CASSSIRDSVYGYTF	NA	TRBD1	TRBV6-2/TRBV6-3	TRBJ1-2
TGTGCCAGCAGCTTAGGGGTTTCCTACGAGCAGTACTTC	CASSLGVSYEQYF	many	NA	TRBV12-3/TRBV12-4	TRBJ2-7
TGTGCCAGCAGCTTAAACGCGGGGGCACCCCCCAATGAGCAGTTCTTC	CASSLNAGAPPNEQFF	few	NA	TRBV7-3	TRBJ2-1
TGCAGTGCTAGGTCTGGGGATCAGCCCCAGCATTTT	CSARSGDQPQHF	NA	NA	TRBV20-1	TRBJ1-5
TGTGCCAGCAGCTTAGGCGGTGCGGGGGGGTCCTACAATGAGCAGTTCTTC	CASSLGGAGGSYNEQFF	few	TRBD2	TRBV7-8	TRBJ2-1
TGCGCCAGCAGCCAGGACAGAGTTTCCATTCAGTACTTC	CASSQDRVSIQYF	many	NA	TRBV5-1	TRBJ2-4
TGTGCCAGCAGTTTGGAGCGGGGGGGCTTCAATGAGCAGTTCTTC	CASSLERGGFNEQFF	NA	TRBD2	TRBV12-3/TRBV12-4	TRBJ2-1
TGCGCCAGCAGTGAGATTCGTCTAGCGGGAGATGTCTACAATGAGCAGTTCTTC	CASSEIRLAGDVYNEQFF	few	TRBD2	TRBV10-2	TRBJ2-1
TGTGCCAGCAGCTGGGTCATGGGCGGGGGCACAGATACGCAGTATTTT	CASSWVMGGGTDTQYF	many	NA	TRBV5-6	TRBJ2-3
TGCGCCAGCAGCCCCAACCAAATAAGAGGCGGCGAGCAGTACTTC	CASSPNQIRGGEQYF	few	NA	TRBV4-1	TRBJ2-7
TGTGCCAGCAGCATCCGGGACGGAAACTATGGCTACACCTTC	CASSIRDGNYGYTF	NA	NA	TRBV12-3/TRBV12-4	TRBJ1-2
TGCGCCAGCGGACAGGGATCGGGCACCATATATTTT	CASGQGSGTIYF	few	TRBD1	TRBV5-1	TRBJ1-3
TGTGCCAGCAGCCAAGAGCCAGCAGGGGGTGACTATGGCTACACCTTC	CASSQEPAGGDYGYTF	NA	NA	TRBV3-2	TRBJ1-2
TGTGCCACCAGCAGATCCCCTGGACAGGGAGGCGGGGAGCTGTTTTTT	CATSRSPGQGGGELFF	few	TRBD1	TRBV15	TRBJ2-2
TGTGCCAGCAGTCTAGGGACGGTCTCAGATACGCAGTATTTT	CASSLGTVSDTQYF	NA	NA	TRBV6-2/TRBV6-3	TRBJ2-3
TGTGCCAGCAGCTTAGACAGGACGCTCCGTGGTTCACCCCTCCACTTT	CASSLDRTLRGSPLHF	NA	NA	TRBV7-8	TRBJ1-6
TGTGCCAGCAGTGGACTCTACAGGGTCGGCTACAATGAGCAGTTCTTC	CASSGLYRVGYNEQFF	NA	NA	TRBV6-1	TRBJ2-1
TGCGCCAGCAGCCCACCGGGACGAGAGGAGACCCAGTACTTC	CASSPPGREETQYF	many	NA	TRBV5-1	TRBJ2-5
TGTGCCAGCACCCAGGGGTTTCAGCCCCAGCATTTT	CASTQGFQPQHF	few	NA	TRBV6-2/TRBV6-3	TRBJ1-5
TGTGCCAGCAGTTACCGCCCCCCCGGGGCCAACGTCCTGACTTTC	CASSYRPPGANVLTF	many	NA	TRBV6-6	TRBJ2-6
TGTGCCAGCAGAAGAGGGGCGAACACTGAAGCTTTCTTT	CASRRGANTEAFF	few	NA	TRBV7-9	TRBJ1-1
TGTGCCGCGGCGTATGGCTACACCTTC	CAAAYGYTF	few	NA	TRBV30	TRBJ1-2
TGTGCCAGCAGCATAGCAGGGGGCGCTGAGCAGTTCTTC	CASSIAGGAEQFF	few	TRBD1	TRBV12-3/TRBV12-4	TRBJ2-1
TGCAGTGCTAGAGTATCCGGATCCGCAACTAATGAAAAACTGTTTTTT	CSARVSGSATNEKLFF	few	NA	TRBV20-1	TRBJ1-4
TGCAGTGCTAGAGATCTTGGCAGGGTGGACTATGGCTACACCTTC	CSARDLGRVDYGYTF	few	NA	TRBV20-1	TRBJ1-2
TGTGCCAGCAGCTTAACCCCGGGGGTGGCAGGGCTGAATGAGCAGTTCTTC	CASSLTPGVAGLNEQFF	many	NA	TRBV7-2	TRBJ2-1
TGCAGTGCTCGACAGGCGCCCAATCAGCCCCAGCATTTT	CSARQAPNQPQHF	few	NA	TRBV20-1	TRBJ1-5
TGTGCCACCAGCCTAAATACACACAGGGGGCTGACTGAAGCTTTCTTT	CATSLNTHRGLTEAFF	few	TRBD1	TRBV24-1	TRBJ1-1
TGTGCCAGCAGCTTAGAGTCAGGAGGTGAAGCTTTCTTT	CASSLESGGEAFF	many	NA	TRBV7-9	TRBJ1-1
TGCGCCAGCAGCTTGGAGGGGGACACCTCGAGCTTC	CASSLEGDTSSF	few	NA	TRBV5-1	TRBJ2-1
TGTGCCAGCAGCCAAGAGTTGTCTAGTGACACCGGGGAGCTGTTTTTT	CASSQELSSDTGELFF	NA	NA	TRBV4-2	TRBJ2-2
TGTGCCAGCAGTTTTGGAGGGGCGAGCACTGAAGCTTTCTTT	CASSFGGASTEAFF	NA	NA	TRBV12-3/TRBV12-4	TRBJ1-1
TGCGCCAGCAGCTGGACAGGGGCCGGGGACACTGAAGCTTTCTTT	CASSWTGAGDTEAFF	NA	TRBD1	TRBV5-1	TRBJ1-1